A single sample is the source of the 10 T cell receptor beta chains below, sequenced in a study of cytomegalovirus exposure and HLA in healthy donors. Profiling relied on immunoSEQ multiplex PCR, and the TCRdb table lists in-frame clones only, not all of them. The data show about 140,000 clones, with approximately 86% seen just once and less than 9% held by the top ten. The sequenced sample was PBMCs. Receptors were obtained from a man younger than 35 in good health and CMV-seropositive.

Note on this clone: One end of the junction does not line up with germline, which may come from a read error. The genes are TRBV6-5 and TRBJ1-2; TRBD1 aligns across 7 bases. This CDR3 is 13 amino acids long. Germline CDR1 reads MNHEY; CDR2 reads SVGAGI. The CDR3 region is CATNRGTAYSYTF. CDR3 DNA: TGTGCCACCAATAGGGGGACAGCCTATAGCTACACCTTC.

V usage is TRBV6-1 and J usage is TRBJ1-1; 7 bases line up with TRBD1. V trimming: 11 bases; J trimming: 3 bases; junction bases outside the gene matches: 12. CDR1 is MNHNS, CDR2 SASEGT, per germline. The CDR3 is 14 amino acids. The CDR3 nucleotides read TGTGCCGGCGGACAGGCGGTTGTGGACACTGAAGCTTTCTTT. Amino acids: CAGGQAVVDTEAFF.

V and J are TRBV27 and TRBJ1-2, with TRBD1 matching 11 bases. V was pared by 5 bases and J by 8 bases, with 10 bases of the junction left unmatched. The germline CDR1 and CDR2 sequences are MNHEY and SMNVEV (reference sequence). The CDR3 is 15 amino acids. CDR3 residues: CASSDHGQGAGGYTF. For the CDR3, the DNA is TGTGCCAGCAGTGACCACGGACAGGGGGCGGGGGGCTACACCTTC.

The chain links TRBV6-1 to TRBJ2-1, with 8 bases matching TRBD2. Germline CDR1 and CDR2: MNHNS and SASEGT. This CDR3 region has 15 residues. The V segment lost 7 bases and the J segment 5 bases; nucleotides outside the gene matches: 10. The CDR3 nucleotides are TGTGCCAGCAACCCGACGGGGGGGACACACAATGAGCAGTTCTTC. The encoded protein is CASNPTGGTHNEQFF.

The chain uses TRBV28 and TRBJ1-2; TRBD1 aligns across 8 bases. The CDR3 sequence is 14 residues long. The germline CDR1 and CDR2 sequences are MDHEN and SYDVKM. Trimming removed 8 bases from V and 3 bases from J; junction bases left unmatched: 8. For the CDR3, the DNA is TGTGCCAGCTCCCAATCAGGGGGCTACTATGGCTACACCTTC. This translates into CASSQSGGYYGYTF.

The genes are TRBV29-1 and TRBJ2-1, with 7 positions matching TRBD2. The CDR3 is 14 residues long. Trimming removed 6 bases from V and 8 bases from J; junction bases left unmatched: 13. Germline V gene data show CDR1 as SQVTM and CDR2 as ANQGSEA. This CDR3 is CSVGGSRGIDEQFF. The CDR3 DNA reads as TGCAGCGTCGGGGGGTCTCGCGGTATCGATGAGCAGTTCTTC.

A few counts support this clone. The chain joins TRBV6-6 to TRBJ1-5; tentatively, D is TRBD1 (5 bases). Per germline, CDR1 MNHNY and CDR2 SVGAGI (reference sequence). There are 15 residues in the CDR3. Trimming cost V 11 bases and J 1 base, with 18 bases left between them. The CDR3 nucleotides are TGTGCCGGTCAACGGGGGGGAGCGAGCAATCAGCCCCAGCATTTT. It specifies CAGQRGGASNQPQHF.

The rearrangement uses TRBV6-1 and TRBJ2-1, with 7 bases identical to TRBD1. The J segment lost 4 bases and the V segment lost 6 bases, leaving 3 bases of the junction unmatched. CDR1 MNHNS and CDR2 SASEGT come from the germline V gene. CDR3 length equals 13 residues. The CDR3 here is CASSSGQYNEQFF. CDR3 in DNA: TGTGCCAGCAGCTCGGGACAGTACAATGAGCAGTTCTTC.

The chain joins TRBV5-4 to TRBJ2-3; tentatively, D is TRBD1 (7 bases). The CDR3 is 16 residues long. V dropped 4 bases and J dropped 0 bases, with 15 bases sitting between them. Germline V CDR1 and CDR2: SGHNT, YYREEE (reference sequence). The CDR3 here is CASSMTGRISTDTQYF. CDR3 nucleotides: TGTGCCAGCAGCATGACAGGGAGGATTAGCACAGATACGCAGTATTTT.

This clone came up a few times. This chain joins TRBV30 and TRBJ1-2; D unresolved. Germline V gene data show CDR1 as GTSNPN and CDR2 as SVGIG (reference sequence). This CDR3 is built from 11 residues. The V gene lost 3 bases and the J gene lost 7 bases, with 9 bases spanning the gap. CDR3 in amino acids: CAWSPLSGYTF. In nucleotides, the CDR3 is TGTGCCTGGAGCCCCCTCAGTGGCTACACCTTC.